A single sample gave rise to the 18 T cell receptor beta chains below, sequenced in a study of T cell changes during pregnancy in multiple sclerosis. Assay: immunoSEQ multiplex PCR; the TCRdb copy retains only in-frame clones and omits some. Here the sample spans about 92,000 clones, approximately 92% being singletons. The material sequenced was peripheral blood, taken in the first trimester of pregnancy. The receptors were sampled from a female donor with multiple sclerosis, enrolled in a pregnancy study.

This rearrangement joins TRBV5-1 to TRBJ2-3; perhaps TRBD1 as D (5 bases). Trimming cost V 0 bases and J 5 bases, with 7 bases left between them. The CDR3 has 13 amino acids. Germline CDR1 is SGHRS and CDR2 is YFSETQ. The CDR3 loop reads CASSLDRLDTQYF. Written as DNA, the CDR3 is TGCGCCAGCAGCTTGGACAGGTTAGATACGCAGTATTTT.

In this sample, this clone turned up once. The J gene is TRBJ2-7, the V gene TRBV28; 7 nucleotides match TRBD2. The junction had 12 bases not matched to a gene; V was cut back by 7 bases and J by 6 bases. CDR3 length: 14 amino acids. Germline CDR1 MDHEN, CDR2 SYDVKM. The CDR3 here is CASTHGSGNFEQYF. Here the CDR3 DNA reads TGTGCCAGCACTCACGGGAGCGGGAACTTCGAGCAGTACTTC.

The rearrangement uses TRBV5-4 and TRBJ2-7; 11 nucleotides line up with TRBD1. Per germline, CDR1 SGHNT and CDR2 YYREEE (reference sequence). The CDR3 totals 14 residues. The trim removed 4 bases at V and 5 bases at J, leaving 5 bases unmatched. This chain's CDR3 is CASSKRDRGNEQYF. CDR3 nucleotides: TGTGCCAGCAGCAAACGGGACAGGGGGAACGAGCAGTACTTC.

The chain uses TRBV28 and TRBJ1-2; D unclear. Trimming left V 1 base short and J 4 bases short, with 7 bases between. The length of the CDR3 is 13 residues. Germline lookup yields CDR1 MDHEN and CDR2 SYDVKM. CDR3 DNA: TGTGCCAGCAGTTTATTGGGCTTCTATGGCTACACCTTC. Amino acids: CASSLLGFYGYTF.

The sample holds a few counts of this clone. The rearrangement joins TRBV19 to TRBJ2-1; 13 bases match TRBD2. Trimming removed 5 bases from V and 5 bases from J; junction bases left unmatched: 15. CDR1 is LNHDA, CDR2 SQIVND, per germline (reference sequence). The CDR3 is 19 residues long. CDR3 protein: CASSPYSGLAGSEHNEQFF. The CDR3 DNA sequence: TGTGCCAGTAGTCCATACTCGGGACTAGCGGGATCTGAGCACAATGAGCAGTTCTTC.

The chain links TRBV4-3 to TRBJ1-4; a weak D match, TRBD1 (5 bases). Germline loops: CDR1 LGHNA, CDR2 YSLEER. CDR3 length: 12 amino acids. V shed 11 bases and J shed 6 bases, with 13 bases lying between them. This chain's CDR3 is CASGGEDEKLFF. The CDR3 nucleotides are TGCGCCTCCGGGGGGGAAGATGAAAAACTGTTTTTT.

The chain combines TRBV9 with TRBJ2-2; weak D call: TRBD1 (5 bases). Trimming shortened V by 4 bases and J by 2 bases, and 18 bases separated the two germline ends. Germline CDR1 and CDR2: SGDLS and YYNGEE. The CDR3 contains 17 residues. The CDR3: CASSSLLGRGNTGELFF. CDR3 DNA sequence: TGTGCCAGCAGCTCCCTCCTGGGGCGCGGCAACACCGGGGAGCTGTTTTTT.

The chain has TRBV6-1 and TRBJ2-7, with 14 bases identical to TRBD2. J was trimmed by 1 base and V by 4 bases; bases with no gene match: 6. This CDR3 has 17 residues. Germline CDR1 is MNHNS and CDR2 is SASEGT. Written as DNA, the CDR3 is TGTGCCAGCAGTGGACTAGCGGGAGGGGTGGAGTCCTACGAGCAGTACTTC. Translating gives CASSGLAGGVESYEQYF.

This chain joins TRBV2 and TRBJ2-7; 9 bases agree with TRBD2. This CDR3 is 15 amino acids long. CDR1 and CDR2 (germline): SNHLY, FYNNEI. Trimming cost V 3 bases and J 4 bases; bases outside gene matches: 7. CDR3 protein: CASSETSGRGYEQYF. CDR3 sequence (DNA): TGTGCCAGCAGTGAGACTAGCGGAAGGGGATACGAGCAGTACTTC.

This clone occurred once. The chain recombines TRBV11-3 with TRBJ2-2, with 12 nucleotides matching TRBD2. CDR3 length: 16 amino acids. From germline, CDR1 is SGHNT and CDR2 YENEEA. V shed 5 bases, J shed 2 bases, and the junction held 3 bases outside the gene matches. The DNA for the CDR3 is TGTGCCAGCAGCCTCGGACTAGCGGGAAACACCGGGGAGCTGTTTTTT. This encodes CASSLGLAGNTGELFF.

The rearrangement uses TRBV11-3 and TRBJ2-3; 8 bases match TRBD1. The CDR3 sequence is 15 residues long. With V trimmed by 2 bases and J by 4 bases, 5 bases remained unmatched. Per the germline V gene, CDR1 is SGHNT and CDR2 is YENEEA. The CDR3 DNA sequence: TGTGCCAGCAGCTTATCAGGACAGGGAGCAGATACGCAGTATTTT. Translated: CASSLSGQGADTQYF.

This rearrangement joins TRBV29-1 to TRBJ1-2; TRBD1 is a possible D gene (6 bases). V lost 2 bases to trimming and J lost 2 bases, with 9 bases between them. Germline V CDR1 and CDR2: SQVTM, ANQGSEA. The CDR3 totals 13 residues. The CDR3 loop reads CSVETGTNYGYTF. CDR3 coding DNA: TGCAGCGTTGAAACCGGGACAAACTATGGCTACACCTTC.

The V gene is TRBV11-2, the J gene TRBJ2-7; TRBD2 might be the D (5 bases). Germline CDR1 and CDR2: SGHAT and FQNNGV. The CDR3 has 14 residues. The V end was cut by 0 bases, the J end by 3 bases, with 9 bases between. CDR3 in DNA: TGTGCCAGCAGCTTAGATCCGGGGATCTACGAGCAGTACTTC. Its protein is CASSLDPGIYEQYF.

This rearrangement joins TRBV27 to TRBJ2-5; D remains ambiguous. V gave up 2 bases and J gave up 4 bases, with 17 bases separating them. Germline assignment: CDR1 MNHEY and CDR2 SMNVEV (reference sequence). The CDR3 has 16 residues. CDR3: CASSLGPLGGPETQYF. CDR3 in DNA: TGTGCCAGCAGTTTAGGCCCACTCGGCGGCCCAGAGACCCAGTACTTC.

DNA of the CDR3: TGTGCCAGCAGGAATTCGGGGAGCGGGGCCGTTGAGCAGTTCTTC. Translation: CASRNSGSGAVEQFF. V is TRBV28 and J is TRBJ2-1, with 7 nucleotides matching TRBD2. Unmatched junction bases numbered 14, after V lost 6 bases and J lost 9 bases. The CDR3 is 15 amino acids. Germline V lookup: CDR1 MDHEN, CDR2 SYDVKM.

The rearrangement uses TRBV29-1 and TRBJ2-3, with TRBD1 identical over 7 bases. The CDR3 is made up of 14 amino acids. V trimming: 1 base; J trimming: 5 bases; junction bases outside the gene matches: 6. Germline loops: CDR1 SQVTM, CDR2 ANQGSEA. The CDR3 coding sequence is TGCAGCGTTGAAGTTAACAGGGGAGAAGATACGCAGTATTTT. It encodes CSVEVNRGEDTQYF.

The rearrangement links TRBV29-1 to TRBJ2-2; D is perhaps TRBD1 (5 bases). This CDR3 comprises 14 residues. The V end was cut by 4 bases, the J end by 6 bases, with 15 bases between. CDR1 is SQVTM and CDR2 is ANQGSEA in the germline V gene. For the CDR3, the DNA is TGCAGCGTTGGCTACCAGGTGGGGCCCGGGGAGCTGTTTTTT. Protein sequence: CSVGYQVGPGELFF.

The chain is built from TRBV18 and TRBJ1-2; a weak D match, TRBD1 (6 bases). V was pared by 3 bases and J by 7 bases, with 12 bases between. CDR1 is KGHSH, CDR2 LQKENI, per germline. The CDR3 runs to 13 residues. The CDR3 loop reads CASSPDRLFGYTF. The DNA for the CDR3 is TGTGCCAGCTCACCTGACAGGTTGTTTGGCTACACCTTC. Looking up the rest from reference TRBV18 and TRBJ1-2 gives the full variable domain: NAGVMQNPRHLVRRRGQEARLRCSPMKGHSHVYWYRQLPEEGLKFMVYLQKENIIDESGMPKERFSAEFPKEGPSILRIQQVVRGDSAAYFCASSPDRLFGYTFGSGTRLTVV.